The 9 T cell receptor beta chains presented below share a single source sample, sequenced in a study of shared clonotypes between healthy human individuals. Clones were sequenced by immunoSEQ multiplex PCR, and TCRdb holds only the in-frame ones, with some missing. This sample carries 490,000 or so clones, less than 80% of them seen once, and the ten largest clones take roughly 12%. The material sequenced was PBMCs. All receptors come from a woman aged 40 to 50 in good health. Some clones in this sample may be carry-over from other donors' samples.

V and J are TRBV6-6 and TRBJ1-4; D gene unclear. This CDR3 is 16 amino acids long. Germline V gives CDR1 MNHNY, CDR2 SVGAGI (reference sequence). The V end lost 2 bases, the J end lost 9 bases, and 19 bases lay between the germline ends. The CDR3 DNA reads as TGTGCCAGCAGTTACGCCGCGACCGCGTCTGGCCAAAAACTGTTTTTT. Translation: CASSYAATASGQKLFF.

The chain couples TRBV4-1 to TRBJ2-7, with 10 bases identical to TRBD2. Germline V CDR1 and CDR2: MGHRA, YSYEKL. This CDR3 is built from 15 residues. The J segment lost 3 bases and the V segment lost 4 bases, leaving 6 bases of the junction unmatched. CDR3 amino acids: CASSPTGTSVYEQYF. CDR3 sequence (DNA): TGCGCCAGCAGCCCAACGGGGACTAGCGTCTACGAGCAGTACTTC.

The chain joins TRBV28 to TRBJ1-1; D is unresolved. Germline V gives CDR1 MDHEN, CDR2 SYDVKM. The CDR3 consists of 14 residues. V was cut by 7 bases and J by 2 bases, with 14 bases left in between. CDR3 loop: CASNAVGPNTEAFF. CDR3 DNA: TGTGCCAGCAACGCGGTAGGGCCCAACACTGAAGCTTTCTTT.

The rearrangement joins TRBV5-1 to TRBJ2-3; D is perhaps TRBD2 (6 bases). The germline V and J ends were trimmed by 7 bases and 0 bases, with 15 bases remaining between them. CDR3 length: 15 residues. Per germline, CDR1 SGHRS and CDR2 YFSETQ. The CDR3 region has the DNA TGCGCCAGCGGCCGTCGCGGGGAGAGCACAGATACGCAGTATTTT. The encoded protein is CASGRRGESTDTQYF.

The chain couples TRBV27 to TRBJ1-5, with no clear D. Germline V gene sequence: CDR1 MNHEY, CDR2 SMNVEV (reference sequence). This CDR3 is 13 amino acids long. V was pared by 3 bases and J by 2 bases, with 5 bases between. The CDR3 spells CASSFGGNQPQHF. CDR3 nucleotides: TGTGCCAGCAGTTTTGGTGGCAATCAGCCCCAGCATTTT.

The V gene is TRBV30, the J gene TRBJ2-1; tentatively, D is TRBD2 (6 bases). V was pared by 1 base and J by 12 bases, with 10 bases between. CDR1 and CDR2 (germline): GTSNPN, SVGIG (reference sequence). The CDR3 is 11 amino acids. CDR3 sequence reads: CAWSAPGLQFF. CDR3 nucleotide sequence: TGTGCCTGGAGTGCGCCGGGACTGCAGTTCTTC.

This sequence joins TRBV4-1 and TRBJ2-5; the D is unclear. V gave up 0 bases and J gave up 0 bases, with 8 bases separating them. CDR1 and CDR2 (germline): MGHRA, YSYEKL. The CDR3 has 15 residues. In DNA form, the CDR3 reads TGCGCCAGCAGCCAAGAAAGGGTGAACCAAGAGACCCAGTACTTC. It yields the protein CASSQERVNQETQYF.

V is TRBV18 and J is TRBJ2-1, with TRBD1 matching over 8 bases. The CDR3 is 16 residues long. Germline CDR1 is KGHSH and CDR2 is LQKENI. The V gene end was trimmed by 5 bases and the J gene end by 8 bases; junction bases not matched to a gene: 14. The CDR3 nucleotides read TGTGCCAGCTCAGATTCCCTGCCCCCAGGGGGCCATGAGCAGTTCTTC. Encoded protein: CASSDSLPPGGHEQFF.

The chain links TRBV7-3 to TRBJ2-5, with TRBD2 matching 10 bases. Per germline, CDR1 SGHTA and CDR2 FQGTGA. The CDR3 is 16 amino acids. V gave up 5 bases and J gave up 4 bases; unmatched junction bases: 10. The CDR3 reads CASSISTSGAGETQYF. DNA of the CDR3: TGTGCCAGCAGCATATCAACTAGCGGGGCCGGAGAGACCCAGTACTTC. The full variable domain, rest sourced from reference TRBV7-3 and TRBJ2-5, is GAGVSQTPSNKVTEKGKYVELRCDPISGHTALYWYRQSLGQGPEFLIYFQGTGAADDSGLPNDRFFAVRPEGSVSTLKIQRTERGDSAVYLCASSISTSGAGETQYFGPGTRLLVL.